These T cell receptor beta chains were read from a single sample in a study of shared clonotypes between healthy human individuals. Profiling relied on immunoSEQ multiplex PCR, and the TCRdb table lists in-frame clones only, not all of them. The data contain just over 2,000,000 clones, 95% of them singletons. The sample was naive CD4+ T cells sorted from blood. The receptors derive from a man aged 18 to 29 in good health. CDR3s leave out the opening cysteine and the closing phenylalanine or tryptophan.

j_gene: -; v_gene: TRBV9; CDR3aa: ASSALAGNSYEQY
j_gene: TRBJ1-5; v_gene: TRBV6-1; CDR3aa: ASNPGDQPQH
j_gene: TRBJ2-7; v_gene: TRBV6-1; CDR3aa: ASSEVGRSYEQY
j_gene: TRBJ1-1; v_gene: TRBV5-1; CDR3aa: ASSPGGRRTEAF
j_gene: TRBJ2-5; v_gene: TRBV2; CDR3aa: ASSMDLGETQY
j_gene: TRBJ2-3; v_gene: TRBV29-1; CDR3aa: SVGGAADTQY
j_gene: TRBJ2-1; v_gene: TRBV19; CDR3aa: ASSIDFMTNEQF
j_gene: TRBJ2-7; v_gene: TRBV18; CDR3aa: ASSQTTGQGNEQY
j_gene: TRBJ2-7; v_gene: TRBV2; CDR3aa: ASNTGGQGVLEQY
j_gene: TRBJ2-1; v_gene: TRBV27; CDR3aa: ASSFAYVYNEQF
j_gene: TRBJ2-2; v_gene: TRBV10-3; CDR3aa: AISPDRGGELF
j_gene: TRBJ2-7; v_gene: TRBV5-4; CDR3aa: ASSPGDGYEQY
j_gene: TRBJ1-3; v_gene: TRBV7-6; CDR3aa: ASSVDNGGNTIY
j_gene: TRBJ1-1; v_gene: TRBV4-3; CDR3aa: ASSKDRGWDTEAF
j_gene: TRBJ1-6; v_gene: TRBV6-1; CDR3aa: ASSEADNSPLH
j_gene: TRBJ2-7; v_gene: TRBV28; CDR3aa: ASRLGDYEQY
j_gene: TRBJ1-5; v_gene: TRBV2; CDR3aa: ASSEGVSNQPQH
j_gene: TRBJ1-6; v_gene: TRBV6-1; CDR3aa: ASSEVGGQGNSPLH
j_gene: TRBJ2-7; v_gene: TRBV5-6; CDR3aa: ASSLAPTTRKYSYEQY
j_gene: TRBJ2-6; v_gene: TRBV6-5; CDR3aa: ASSRQSGANVLT
j_gene: -; v_gene: TRBV7-2; CDR3aa: ASSLTYEQY
j_gene: TRBJ2-7; v_gene: TRBV14; CDR3aa: ASSQGRLYEQY
j_gene: TRBJ2-1; v_gene: TRBV5-1; CDR3aa: ASSLEAGAQF
j_gene: TRBJ2-7; v_gene: TRBV9; CDR3aa: ASSVDGGSAYEQY
j_gene: TRBJ1-2; v_gene: TRBV11-2; CDR3aa: ASSFRTLGGYT
j_gene: TRBJ2-5; v_gene: TRBV6-5; CDR3aa: ASSSTGFQETQY
j_gene: TRBJ2-1; v_gene: TRBV10-1; CDR3aa: ASSKIAGGNNEQF
j_gene: TRBJ1-3; v_gene: TRBV11-2; CDR3aa: ASSTGTVAGNTIY
j_gene: TRBJ1-4; v_gene: TRBV30; CDR3aa: AWREFLNEKLF
j_gene: TRBJ2-2; v_gene: TRBV10-3; CDR3aa: AISEGPSGELF
j_gene: TRBJ1-6; v_gene: TRBV21-1; CDR3aa: ASSNLRKPGARNYNSPLH
j_gene: TRBJ1-2; v_gene: TRBV4-1; CDR3aa: ASRPQGQGYGYT
j_gene: TRBJ2-3; v_gene: TRBV7-3; CDR3aa: ASSLEAGNTDTQY
j_gene: TRBJ1-4; v_gene: TRBV6-1; CDR3aa: ASSELRPTNEKLF
j_gene: TRBJ2-2; v_gene: TRBV5-5; CDR3aa: ASSRHAQSAGELF
j_gene: TRBJ1-5; v_gene: TRBV5-1; CDR3aa: ASSPGQGLQPQH
j_gene: TRBJ2-7; v_gene: TRBV7-2; CDR3aa: ASSLQTGSSYEQY
j_gene: TRBJ2-2; v_gene: TRBV2; CDR3aa: ASSTSGFNYGELF
j_gene: TRBJ2-7; v_gene: TRBV18; CDR3aa: ASSQSPSSYEQY
j_gene: TRBJ2-7; v_gene: TRBV21-1; CDR3aa: ASSKEGDFPYEQY
j_gene: TRBJ2-3; v_gene: TRBV7-2; CDR3aa: ASSLHGGSVSDTQY
j_gene: TRBJ1-1; v_gene: TRBV5-1; CDR3aa: ASSLTGIIPEAF
j_gene: TRBJ1-2; v_gene: TRBV27; CDR3aa: ASSLRAGFYGYT
j_gene: TRBJ1-5; v_gene: TRBV28; CDR3aa: ASRGEDLPDQPQH
j_gene: TRBJ2-2; v_gene: TRBV10-3; CDR3aa: AITGQNTGELF
j_gene: TRBJ1-1; v_gene: TRBV5-1; CDR3aa: ASSLGHLSFNTEAF
j_gene: TRBJ1-2; v_gene: TRBV30; CDR3aa: AWSGQGSNYGYT